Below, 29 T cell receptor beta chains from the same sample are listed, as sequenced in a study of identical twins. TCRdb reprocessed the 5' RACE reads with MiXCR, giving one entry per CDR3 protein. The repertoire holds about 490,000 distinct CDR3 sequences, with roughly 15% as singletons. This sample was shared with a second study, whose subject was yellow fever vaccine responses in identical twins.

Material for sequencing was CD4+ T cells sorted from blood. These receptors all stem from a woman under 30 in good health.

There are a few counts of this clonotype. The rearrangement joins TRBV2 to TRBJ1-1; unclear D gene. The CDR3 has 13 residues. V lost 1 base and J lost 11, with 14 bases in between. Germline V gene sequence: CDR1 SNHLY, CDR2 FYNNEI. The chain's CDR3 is CASSEDSPRRAFF. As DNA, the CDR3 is TGTGCCAGCAGTGAAGATTCCCCAAGGAGGGCTTTCTTT.

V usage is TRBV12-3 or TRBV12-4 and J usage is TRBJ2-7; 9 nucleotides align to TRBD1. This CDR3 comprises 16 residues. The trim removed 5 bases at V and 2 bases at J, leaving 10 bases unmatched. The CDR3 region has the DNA TGTGCCAGCAGTCCATTACAGGGGGCGCAGGCCTACGAGCAGTACTTC. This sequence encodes CASSPLQGAQAYEQYF.

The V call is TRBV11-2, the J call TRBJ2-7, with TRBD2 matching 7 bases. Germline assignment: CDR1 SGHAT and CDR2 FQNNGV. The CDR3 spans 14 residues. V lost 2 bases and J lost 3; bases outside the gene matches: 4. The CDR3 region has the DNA TGTGCCAGCAGCTTATCTAGCGGAAACTACGAGCAGTACGTC. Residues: CASSLSSGNYEQYV.

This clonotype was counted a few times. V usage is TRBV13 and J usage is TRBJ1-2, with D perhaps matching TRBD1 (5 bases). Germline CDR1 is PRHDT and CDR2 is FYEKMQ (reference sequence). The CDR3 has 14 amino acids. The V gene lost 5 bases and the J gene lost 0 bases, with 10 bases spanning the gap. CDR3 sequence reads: CASSRQNSNYGYTF. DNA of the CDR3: TGTGCCAGCAGCAGACAGAATTCTAACTATGGCTACACCTTC.

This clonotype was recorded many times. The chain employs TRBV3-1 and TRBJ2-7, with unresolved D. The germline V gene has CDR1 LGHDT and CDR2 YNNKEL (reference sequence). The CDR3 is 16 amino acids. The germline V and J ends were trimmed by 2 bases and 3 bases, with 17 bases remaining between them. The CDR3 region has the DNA TGTGCCAGCAGCCAACCTAAGGCAGTTGGGCTCTACGAGCAGTACTTC. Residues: CASSQPKAVGLYEQYF.

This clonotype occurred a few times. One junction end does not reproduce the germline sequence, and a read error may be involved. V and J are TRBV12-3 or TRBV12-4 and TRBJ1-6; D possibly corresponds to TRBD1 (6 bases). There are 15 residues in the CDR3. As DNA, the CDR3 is TGTGCCAGCAGTCTAGCGGAGGGGGTGGGCTCACCCCTCCACTTT. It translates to CASSLAEGVGSPLHF.

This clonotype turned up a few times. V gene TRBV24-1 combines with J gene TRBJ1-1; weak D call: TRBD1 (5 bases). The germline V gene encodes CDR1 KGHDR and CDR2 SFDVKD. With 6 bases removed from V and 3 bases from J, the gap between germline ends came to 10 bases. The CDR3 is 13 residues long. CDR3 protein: CATSRGDHTEAFF. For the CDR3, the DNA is TGTGCCACCAGTAGGGGAGACCACACTGAAGCTTTCTTT.

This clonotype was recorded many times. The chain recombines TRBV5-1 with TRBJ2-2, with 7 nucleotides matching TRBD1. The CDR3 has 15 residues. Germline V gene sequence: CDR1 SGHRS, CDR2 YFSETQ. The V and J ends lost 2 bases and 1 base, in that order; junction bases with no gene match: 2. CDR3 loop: CASSFRTGNTGELFF. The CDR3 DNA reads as TGCGCCAGCAGCTTCAGGACAGGGAACACCGGGGAGCTGTTTTTT.

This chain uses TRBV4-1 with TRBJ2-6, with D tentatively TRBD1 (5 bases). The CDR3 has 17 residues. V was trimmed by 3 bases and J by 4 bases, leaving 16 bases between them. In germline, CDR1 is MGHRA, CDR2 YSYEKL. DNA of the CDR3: TGCGCCAGCAGCCATACAGGCTTAGCTCTGGGGGCCAACGTCCTGACTTTC. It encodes CASSHTGLALGANVLTF.

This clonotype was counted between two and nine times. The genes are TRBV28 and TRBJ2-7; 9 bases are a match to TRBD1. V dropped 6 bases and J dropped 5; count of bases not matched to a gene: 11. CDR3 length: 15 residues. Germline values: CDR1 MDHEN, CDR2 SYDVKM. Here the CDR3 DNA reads TGTGCCAGCAGCCTCGGGACAGGGACCTTCGACGAGCAGTACGTC. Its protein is CASSLGTGTFDEQYV.

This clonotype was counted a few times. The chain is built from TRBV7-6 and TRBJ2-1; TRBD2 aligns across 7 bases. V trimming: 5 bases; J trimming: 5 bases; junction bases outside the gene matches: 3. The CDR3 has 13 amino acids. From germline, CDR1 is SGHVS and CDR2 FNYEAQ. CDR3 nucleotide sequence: TGTGCCAGCAGCCCCGGGACTAACAATGAGCAGTTCTTC. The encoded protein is CASSPGTNNEQFF.

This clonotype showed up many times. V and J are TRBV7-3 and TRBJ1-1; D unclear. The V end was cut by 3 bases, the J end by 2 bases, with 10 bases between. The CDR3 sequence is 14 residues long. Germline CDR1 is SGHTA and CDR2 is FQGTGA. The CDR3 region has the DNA TGTGCCAGCAGCTTGTTAGGAGGAAACACTGAAGCTTTCTTT. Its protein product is CASSLLGGNTEAFF.

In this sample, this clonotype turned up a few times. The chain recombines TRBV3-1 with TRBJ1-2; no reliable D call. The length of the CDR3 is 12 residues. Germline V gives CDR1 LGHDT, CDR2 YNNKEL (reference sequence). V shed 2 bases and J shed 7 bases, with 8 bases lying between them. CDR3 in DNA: TGTGCCAGCAGCCAATTGGGTGGTGGCTACACCTTC. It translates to CASSQLGGGYTF. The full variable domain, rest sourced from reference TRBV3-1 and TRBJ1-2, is DTAVSQTPKYLVTQMGNDKSIKCEQNLGHDTMYWYKQDSKKFLKIMFSYNNKELIINETVPNRFSPKSPDKAHLNLHINSLELGDSAVYFCASSQLGGGYTFGSGTRLTVV.

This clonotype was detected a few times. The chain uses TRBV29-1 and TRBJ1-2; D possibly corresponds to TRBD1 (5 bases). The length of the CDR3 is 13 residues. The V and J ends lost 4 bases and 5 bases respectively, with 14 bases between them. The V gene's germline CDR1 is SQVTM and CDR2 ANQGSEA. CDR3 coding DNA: TGCAGCGTTGCTCTCGGGACGCAGTATGGCTACACCTTC. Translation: CSVALGTQYGYTF.

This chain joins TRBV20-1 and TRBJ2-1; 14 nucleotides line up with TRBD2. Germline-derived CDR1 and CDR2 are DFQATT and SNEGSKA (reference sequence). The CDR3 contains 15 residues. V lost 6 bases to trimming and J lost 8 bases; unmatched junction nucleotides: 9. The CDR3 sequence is CSADPGTSGSDEQFF. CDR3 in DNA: TGCAGTGCCGACCCCGGGACTAGCGGGAGCGATGAGCAGTTCTTC.

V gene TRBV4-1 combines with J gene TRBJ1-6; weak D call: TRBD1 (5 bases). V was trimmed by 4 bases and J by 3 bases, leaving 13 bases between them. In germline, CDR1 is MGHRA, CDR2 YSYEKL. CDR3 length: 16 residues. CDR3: CASSLGSGRYNSPLHF. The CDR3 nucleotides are TGCGCCAGCAGCCTGGGATCGGGACGCTATAATTCACCCCTCCACTTT.

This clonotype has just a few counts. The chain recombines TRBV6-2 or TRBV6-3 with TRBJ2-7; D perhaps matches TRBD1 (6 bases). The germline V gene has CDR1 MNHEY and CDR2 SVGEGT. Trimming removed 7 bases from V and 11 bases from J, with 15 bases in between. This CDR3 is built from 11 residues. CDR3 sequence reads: CASTNGGIKYV. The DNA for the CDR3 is TGTGCCAGCACTAATGGGGGCATCAAGTACGTC.

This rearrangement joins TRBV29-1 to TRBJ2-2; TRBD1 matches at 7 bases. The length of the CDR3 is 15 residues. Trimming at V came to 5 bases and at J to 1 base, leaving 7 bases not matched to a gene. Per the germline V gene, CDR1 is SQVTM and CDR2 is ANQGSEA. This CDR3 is CSVRSGTVNTGELFF. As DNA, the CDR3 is TGCAGCGTTCGCTCCGGGACAGTGAACACCGGGGAGCTGTTTTTT.

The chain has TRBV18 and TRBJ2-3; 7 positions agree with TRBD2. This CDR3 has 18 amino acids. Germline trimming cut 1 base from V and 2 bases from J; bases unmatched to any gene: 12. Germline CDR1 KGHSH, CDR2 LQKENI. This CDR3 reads CASSPLPPGGSNTDTQYF. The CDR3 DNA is TGTGCCAGCTCACCACTCCCCCCGGGCGGGAGTAACACAGATACGCAGTATTTT. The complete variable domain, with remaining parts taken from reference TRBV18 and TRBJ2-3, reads NAGVMQNPRHLVRRRGQEARLRCSPMKGHSHVYWYRQLPEEGLKFMVYLQKENIIDESGMPKERFSAEFPKEGPSILRIQQVVRGDSAAYFCASSPLPPGGSNTDTQYFGPGTRLTVL.

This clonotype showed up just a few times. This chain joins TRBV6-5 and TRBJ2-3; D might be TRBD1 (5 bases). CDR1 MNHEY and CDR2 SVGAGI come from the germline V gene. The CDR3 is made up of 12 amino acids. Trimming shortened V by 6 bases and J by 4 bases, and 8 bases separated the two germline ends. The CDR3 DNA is TGTGCCAGCAGACAGGATCCAGATACGCAGTATTTT. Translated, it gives CASRQDPDTQYF.

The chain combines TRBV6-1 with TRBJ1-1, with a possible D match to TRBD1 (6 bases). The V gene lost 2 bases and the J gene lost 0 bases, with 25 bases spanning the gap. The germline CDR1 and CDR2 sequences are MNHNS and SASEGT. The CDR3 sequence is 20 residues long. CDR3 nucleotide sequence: TGTGCCAGCAGTGAATTCAACAGGGCGCACTTTTATTCCATGAACACTGAAGCTTTCTTT. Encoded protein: CASSEFNRAHFYSMNTEAFF.

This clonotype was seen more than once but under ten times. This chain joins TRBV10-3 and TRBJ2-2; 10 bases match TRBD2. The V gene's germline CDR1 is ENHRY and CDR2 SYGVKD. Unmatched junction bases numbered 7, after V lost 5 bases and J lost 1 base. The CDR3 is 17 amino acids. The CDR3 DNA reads TGTGCCATCAGTTCCACTAGCGGGACTCTGAACACCGGGGAGCTGTTTTTT. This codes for CAISSTSGTLNTGELFF.

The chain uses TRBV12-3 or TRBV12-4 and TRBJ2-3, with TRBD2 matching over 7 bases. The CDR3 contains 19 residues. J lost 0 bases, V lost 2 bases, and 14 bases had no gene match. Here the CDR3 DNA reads TGTGCCAGCAGTTTATTTCTCGGGCGGAGCGGGGCTAGCACAGATACGCAGTATTTT. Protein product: CASSLFLGRSGASTDTQYF.

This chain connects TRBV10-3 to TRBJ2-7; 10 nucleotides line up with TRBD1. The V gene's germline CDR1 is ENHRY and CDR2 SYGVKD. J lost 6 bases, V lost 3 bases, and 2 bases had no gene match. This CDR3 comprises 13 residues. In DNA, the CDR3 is TGTGCCATCAGTGAAAGGACAGGGGGCGAGCAGTACTTC. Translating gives CAISERTGGEQYF.

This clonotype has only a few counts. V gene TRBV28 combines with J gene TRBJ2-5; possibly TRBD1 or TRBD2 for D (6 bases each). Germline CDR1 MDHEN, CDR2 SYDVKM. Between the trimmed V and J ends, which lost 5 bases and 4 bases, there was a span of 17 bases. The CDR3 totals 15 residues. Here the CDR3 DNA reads TGTGCCAGCAGTCCTCCCCGGGGGCGCCGAGAGACCCAGTACTTC. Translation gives CASSPPRGRRETQYF.

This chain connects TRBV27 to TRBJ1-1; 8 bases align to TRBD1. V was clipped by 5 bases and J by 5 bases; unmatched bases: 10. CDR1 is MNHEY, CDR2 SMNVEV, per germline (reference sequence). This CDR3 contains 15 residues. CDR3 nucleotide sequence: TGTGCCAGCAGTACGTGGGACAGGCTTAAGACTGAAGCTTTCTTT. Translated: CASSTWDRLKTEAFF.

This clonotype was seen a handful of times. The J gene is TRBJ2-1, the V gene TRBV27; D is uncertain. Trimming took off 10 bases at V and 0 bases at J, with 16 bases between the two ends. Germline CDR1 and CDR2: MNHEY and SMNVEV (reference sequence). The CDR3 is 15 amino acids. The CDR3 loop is CATTADPSSYNEQFF. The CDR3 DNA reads TGTGCCACCACGGCAGACCCGAGCTCCTACAATGAGCAGTTCTTC.

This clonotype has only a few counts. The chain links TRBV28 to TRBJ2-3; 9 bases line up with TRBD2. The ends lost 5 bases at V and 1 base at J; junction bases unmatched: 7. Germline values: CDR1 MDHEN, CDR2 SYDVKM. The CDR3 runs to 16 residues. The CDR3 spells CASSHLAGMGTDTQYF. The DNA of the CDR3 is TGTGCCAGCAGTCATCTAGCGGGAATGGGCACAGATACGCAGTATTTT.

The CDR3 loop reads CASSQERTGFAGELFF. The CDR3 nucleotides read TGCGCCAGCAGCCAAGAGCGGACAGGGTTTGCCGGGGAGCTGTTTTTT. The chain is built from TRBV4-1 and TRBJ2-2; TRBD1 matches 8 bases. The CDR3 contains 16 residues. Germline assignment: CDR1 MGHRA and CDR2 YSYEKL. V lost 0 bases to trimming and J lost 6 bases; unmatched junction nucleotides: 6.